This TCR beta chain was captured in a study of shared clonotypes between healthy human individuals. The CDR3 has 15 amino acids. The study, taken as a whole, reports: What naive subsets generally showed was a larger estimated richness than memory subsets showed. Having only a few donors restricted how much genetic and exposure-history diversity was captured. Non-shared clonotypes had lower generation probabilities than clonotypes shared by all four sorted-subset donors.

Genomic DNA belonging to each subset was distributed in equal measure over several immunoSEQ plates. The protocol was immunoSEQ multiplex PCR, while the TCRdb copy is restricted to in-frame clones and leaves out a portion. This sample has some 2,100,000 clones, with approximately 94% found just once. Note on this clone: What it binds is not known.

Terminally differentiated effector memory CD45RA+ cells were excluded by CCR7 positive selection of CD45RO-negative cells. V is TRBV21-1 and J is TRBJ2-1; the table assigns TRBD2, which was not confirmed against the DNA. TRBV21-1 is described as a pseudogene. Sequenced: naive CD8+ T cells from PBMCs. The source of this sequence is a man between 18 and 29 years old in good health. Some clones in this sample may be carry-over from other donors' samples. In DNA, the CDR3 is TGTGCCAGCAGCAAAGAACCGGGTCCTTTGCATGAGCAGTTCTTC. Its protein product is CASSKEPGPLHEQFF.